The sequence of this T cell receptor (beta chain) was determined in a study of siplizumab effects on memory and regulatory T cells (dated by TCRdb to between 2018 and 2021). Regarding the study in general: The study examined how the anti-CD2 antibody siplizumab affects alloreactive T-cell subsets in allogeneic mixed lymphocyte reactions built from human PBMCs.

As regards this clone: Its antigen is not yet known. Per-nucleotide qualities are absent, and no much larger clonotype sits a single base away.

In addition, sequencing in three donor pairs included unstimulated CD8+ effector memory subsets alongside CD4+ naive, CD8+ naive, CD8+ TEMRA and CD4+ memory subsets. Sorted unstimulated T cells, along with proliferating T cells recovered from mixed lymphocyte reactions, underwent TCRbeta CDR3 sequencing. Fresh whole blood from fewer than 12 HLA-typed healthy donors was used to isolate PBMCs. Library generation was performed with the immunoSEQ multiplex PCR assay. Roughly 9.8 x 10^4 TCR templates per sample were assayed on the deep sequencing platform. Genomic DNA extracted from sorted T cells was used for TCRbeta CDR3 sequencing. The source study handled its data this way. The R programming language was used for clonal analysis of TCRbeta CDR3 data. Alloreactive CD4+ and CD8+ clones were defined by comparing unstimulated samples with post-reaction CFSE-low samples. Regulatory or non-regulatory origin was assigned to alloreactive CD4+ clones by matching of sequences to sorted unstimulated Treg and non-Treg repertoires. TCRdb obtained this table from immuneACCESS and retained in-frame rearrangements with V and J assigned. These tables miss some clones; where compared with another copy, unresolved V genes account for less than half of the shortfall, and the remainder is unexplained. The V and J calls and clone size were taken over from that table, and D and trimming were inferred from the DNA. For this sample the table gives roughly 50,000 clones, of which roughly 97% were detected only once. The top ten clones comprise 0.64% of the sample.

Results and caveats for the whole study, not just this receptor: Siplizumab significantly lowered the cumulative frequency of alloreactive sequences that could be traced to unstimulated CD4+ memory T cells. Because sequences at frequencies below about 10^-5 were poorly captured, only a minor fraction of alloreactive clones could be mapped back to unstimulated subsets. The suppressive function of proliferating Tregs from siplizumab cultures was not functionally confirmed. Of the alloreactive CD4+ clones that could be mapped, the Treg-derived share averaged about 70% with siplizumab compared with approximately 30% in control reactions. Unstimulated naive T cells appeared to be more diverse than memory T cells, and naive cells seemed to make a substantial contribution to the alloresponse. Roughly 75-97% of proliferating CD4+ or CD8+ clones could not be assigned a naive or memory phenotype.

The CDR3 measures 15 amino acids from cysteine to phenylalanine. CDR3 DNA only is kept here, 45 bases in frame from base 1. From V the trimming removes 6 bases and from J it removes 6 bases, while the gene matches leave 9 bases of the junction unaccounted for. Looking up the germline V gene yields CDR1 MNHEY and CDR2 SVGAGI. The TCR sequence derives from a human donor in good health. Material: naive CD4+ T cells sorted from blood. The cell subset or site label, as the study defines it: unstimulated naive T cells. The V and J genes are TRBV6-5 and TRBJ2-1, with TRBD1 matching 9 junction bases. The CDR3 region has the sequence CASSLGQGSINEQFF. The DNA sequence follows: TGTGCCAGCAGCCTGGGACAGGGCTCCATCAATGAGCAGTTCTTC.